This passage covers 7 T cell receptor beta chains from one sample sequenced in a study of blood T cells in healthy people across ages. The use of a sample-barcoded 5' primer and a J-beta primer mix characterized a second PCR of about 6 to 11 cycles. TCRdb independently ran MiXCR on the 5' RACE reads; one entry per CDR3 protein. This sample yields 1.5 million to 2 million distinct CDR3 sequences, of which roughly 43% are seen a single time; about 21% belongs to the top ten. Sequencing was carried out using blood. All receptors derive from a human donor in good health.

This clonotype showed up just a few times. The chain joins TRBV9 to TRBJ2-6; no reliable D call. Trimming stripped 0 bases from V and 11 bases from J, with 12 bases between. Germline-derived CDR1 and CDR2 are SGDLS and YYNGEE. CDR3 size: 14 residues. The CDR3 DNA reads TGTGCCAGCAGCGTAGACACAGCCCTCGACGTCCTGACTTTC. This gives the protein CASSVDTALDVLTF.

The rearrangement uses TRBV7-9 and TRBJ1-4; TRBD1 matches 7 bases. Per the germline V gene, CDR1 is SEHNR and CDR2 is FQNEAQ (reference sequence). V dropped 4 bases and J dropped 0; count of bases not matched to a gene: 14. CDR3 length: 19 residues. CDR3: CASSWPAGQPDATNEKLFF. In DNA form, the CDR3 reads TGTGCCAGCAGCTGGCCCGCGGGACAGCCCGATGCAACTAATGAAAAACTGTTTTTT.

The rearrangement links TRBV6-4 to TRBJ2-4, with no clear D. CDR1 is MRHNA, CDR2 SNTAGT, per germline. The CDR3 consists of 11 residues. V was cut by 5 bases and J by 13 bases, with 12 bases left in between. This CDR3 reads CASSMGNEQYF. CDR3 bases: TGTGCCAGCAGTATGGGCAATGAGCAGTACTTC.

CDR3 in amino acids: CSASDLGAEAFF. CDR3 nucleotide sequence: TGCAGTGCTTCCGACCTAGGAGCTGAAGCTTTCTTT. This chain links TRBV20-1 with TRBJ1-1; D unresolved. The CDR3 extends over 12 amino acids. The germline gives CDR1 DFQATT, CDR2 SNEGSKA (reference sequence). V was trimmed by 5 bases and J by 6 bases, leaving 13 bases between them.

This clonotype has only one observation. This chain links TRBV21-1 with TRBJ1-2; the table's D call of TRBD1 was not tested on the DNA. TRBV21-1 represents a pseudogene. The CDR3 has 13 amino acids. CDR3 nucleotide sequence: TGTGCCAGCGGCAAAGGACCGGGCTATGGCTACACCTTC. The encoded protein is CASGKGPGYGYTF.

The rearrangement joins TRBV28 to TRBJ2-7; 9 bases map to TRBD2. CDR3 length: 15 amino acids. Trimming took 6 bases from V and 5 from J; bases not matched to a gene: 11. CDR1 MDHEN and CDR2 SYDVKM come from the germline V gene. The CDR3 spells CASSLAAGGQDEQYF. CDR3 nucleotide sequence: TGTGCCAGCAGCCTGGCCGCGGGGGGGCAGGACGAGCAGTACTTC.

With respect to this clonotype: Its ends do not fully match the called genes, so a read error is possible. The chain carries TRBV7-9 and TRBJ2-5, with no clear D. Matching the DNA end better, TRBJ2-7 makes the J call doubtful. CDR3 length: 14 residues. CDR1 SEHNR and CDR2 FQNEAQ come from the germline V gene (reference sequence). The CDR3 sequence: CASSLGVNVHEQYF. The CDR3 DNA reads TGCGCCAGCAGCTTAGGTGTCAATGTCCACGAGCAGTACTTC.